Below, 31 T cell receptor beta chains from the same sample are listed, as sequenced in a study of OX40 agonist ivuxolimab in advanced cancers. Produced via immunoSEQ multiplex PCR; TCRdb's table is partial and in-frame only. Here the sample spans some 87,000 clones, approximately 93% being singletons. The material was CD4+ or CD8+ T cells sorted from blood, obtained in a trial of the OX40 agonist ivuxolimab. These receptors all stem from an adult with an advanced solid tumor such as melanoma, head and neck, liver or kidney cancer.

CDR3 in DNA: TGTGCCAGCAGTGTCTCTCCAGGGAGAAACGAGCAGTACTTC. Amino acids: CASSVSPGRNEQYF. The V gene is TRBV2, the J gene TRBJ2-7; either TRBD1 or TRBD2 may fit D (5 bases each). Trimming shortened V by 4 bases and J by 5 bases, and 15 bases separated the two germline ends. Per germline, CDR1 SNHLY and CDR2 FYNNEI. There are 14 residues in the CDR3. The variable domain in full, with the rest retrieved from reference TRBV2 and TRBJ2-7, is EPEVTQTPSHQVTQMGQEVILRCVPISNHLYFYWYRQILGQKVEFLVSFYNNEISEKSEIFDDQFSVERPDGSNFTLKIRSTKLEDSAMYFCASSVSPGRNEQYFGPGTRLTVT.

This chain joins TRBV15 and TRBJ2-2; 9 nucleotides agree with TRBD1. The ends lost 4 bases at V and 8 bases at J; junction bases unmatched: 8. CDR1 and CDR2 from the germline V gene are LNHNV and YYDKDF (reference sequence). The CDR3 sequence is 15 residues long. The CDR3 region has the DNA TGTGCCACCAGCAAGGTGCCACAGGGGGCAGGGGAGCTGTTTTTT. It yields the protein CATSKVPQGAGELFF.

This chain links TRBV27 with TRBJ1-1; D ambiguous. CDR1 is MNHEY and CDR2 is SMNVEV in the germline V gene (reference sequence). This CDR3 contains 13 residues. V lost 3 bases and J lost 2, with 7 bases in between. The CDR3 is CASSFGTNTEAFF. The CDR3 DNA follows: TGTGCCAGCAGTTTCGGCACCAACACTGAAGCTTTCTTT.

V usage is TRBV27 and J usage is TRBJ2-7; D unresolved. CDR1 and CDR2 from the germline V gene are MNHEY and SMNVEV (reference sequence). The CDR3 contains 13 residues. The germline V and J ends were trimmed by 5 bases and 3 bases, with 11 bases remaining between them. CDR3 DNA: TGTGCCAGCAGTCCCGGACGGAGCTACGAGCAGTACTTC. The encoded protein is CASSPGRSYEQYF.

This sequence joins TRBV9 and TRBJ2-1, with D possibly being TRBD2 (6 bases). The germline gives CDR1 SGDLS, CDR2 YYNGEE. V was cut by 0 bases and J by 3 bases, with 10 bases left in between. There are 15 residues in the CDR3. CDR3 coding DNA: TGTGCCAGCAGCGTAGCGGGGACTGGCTACAATGAGCAGTTCTTC. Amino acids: CASSVAGTGYNEQFF.

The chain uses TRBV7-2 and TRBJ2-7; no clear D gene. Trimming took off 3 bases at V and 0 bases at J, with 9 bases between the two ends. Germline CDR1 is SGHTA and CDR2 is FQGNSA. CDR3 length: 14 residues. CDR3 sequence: CASSFSTSSYEQYF. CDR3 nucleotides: TGTGCCAGCAGCTTCTCGACAAGCTCCTACGAGCAGTACTTC.

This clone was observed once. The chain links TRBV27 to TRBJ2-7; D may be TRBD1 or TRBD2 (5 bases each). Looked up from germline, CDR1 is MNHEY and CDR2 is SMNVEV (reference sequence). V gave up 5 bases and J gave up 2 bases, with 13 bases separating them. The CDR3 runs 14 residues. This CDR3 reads CASSHGTQAYEQYF. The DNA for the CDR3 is TGTGCCAGCAGTCACGGGACCCAGGCCTACGAGCAGTACTTC.

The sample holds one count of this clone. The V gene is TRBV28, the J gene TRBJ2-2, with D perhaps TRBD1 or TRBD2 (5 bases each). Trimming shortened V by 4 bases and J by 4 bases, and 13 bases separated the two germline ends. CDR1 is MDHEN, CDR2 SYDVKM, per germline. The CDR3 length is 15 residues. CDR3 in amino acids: CASSSRGRSTGELFF. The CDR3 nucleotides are TGTGCCAGCAGTTCACGGGGACGGAGCACCGGGGAGCTGTTTTTT.

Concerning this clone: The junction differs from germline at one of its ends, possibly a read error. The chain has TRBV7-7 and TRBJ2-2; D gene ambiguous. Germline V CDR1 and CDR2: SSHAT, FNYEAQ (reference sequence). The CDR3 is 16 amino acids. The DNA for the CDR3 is TGTGCTAGCAGCTTAGAGCCAGCTCTGAACACCGGGGAGCTGTTTTTT. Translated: CASSLEPALNTGELFF.

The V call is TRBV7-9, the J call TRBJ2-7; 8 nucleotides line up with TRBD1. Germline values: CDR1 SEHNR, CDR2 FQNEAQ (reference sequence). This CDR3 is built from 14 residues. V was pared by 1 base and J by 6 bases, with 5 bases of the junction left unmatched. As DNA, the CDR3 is TGTGCCAGCAGCTTAGTGCAGGGGGCTGTCGAGCAGTACTTC. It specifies CASSLVQGAVEQYF.

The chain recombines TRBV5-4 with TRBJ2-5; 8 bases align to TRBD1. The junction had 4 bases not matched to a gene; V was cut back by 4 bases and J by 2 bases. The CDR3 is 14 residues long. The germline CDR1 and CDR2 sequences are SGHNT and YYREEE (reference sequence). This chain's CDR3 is CASSDRDRQETQYF. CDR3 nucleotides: TGTGCCAGCAGCGACCGGGACAGGCAAGAGACCCAGTACTTC. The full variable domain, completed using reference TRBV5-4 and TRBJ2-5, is ETGVTQSPTHLIKTRGQQVTLRCSSQSGHNTVSWYQQALGQGPQFIFQYYREEENGRGNFPPRFSGLQFPNYSSELNVNALELDDSALYLCASSDRDRQETQYFGPGTRLLVL.

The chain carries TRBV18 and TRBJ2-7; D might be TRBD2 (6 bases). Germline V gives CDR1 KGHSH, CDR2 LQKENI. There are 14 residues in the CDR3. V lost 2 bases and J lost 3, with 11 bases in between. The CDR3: CASSPEEGLYEQYF. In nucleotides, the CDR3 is TGTGCCAGCTCACCAGAGGAGGGTCTCTACGAGCAGTACTTC. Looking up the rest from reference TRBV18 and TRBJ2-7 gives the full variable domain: NAGVMQNPRHLVRRRGQEARLRCSPMKGHSHVYWYRQLPEEGLKFMVYLQKENIIDESGMPKERFSAEFPKEGPSILRIQQVVRGDSAAYFCASSPEEGLYEQYFGPGTRLTVT.

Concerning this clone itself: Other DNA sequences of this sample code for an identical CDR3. CDR3 coding DNA: TGTGCCAGCAGCTTAGTCGGCTACGAGCAGTACTTC. Translating it yields CASSLVGYEQYF. The J gene is TRBJ2-7, the V gene TRBV7-9; D remains unclear. CDR1 and CDR2 (germline): SEHNR, FQNEAQ (reference sequence). The V end lost 1 base, the J end lost 3 bases, and 4 bases lay between the germline ends. CDR3 length equals 12 residues.

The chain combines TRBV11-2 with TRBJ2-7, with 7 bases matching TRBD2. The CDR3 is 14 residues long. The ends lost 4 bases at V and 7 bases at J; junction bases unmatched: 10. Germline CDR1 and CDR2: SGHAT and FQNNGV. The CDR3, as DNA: TGTGCCAGCAGCTCGTGGACTAGTTATGAGGAGCAGTACTTC. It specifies CASSSWTSYEEQYF.

CDR3 bases: TGTGCCAGCAGCTTAGACCGGAGCTCCTATAATTCACCCCTCCACTTT. It translates to CASSLDRSSYNSPLHF. The rearrangement uses TRBV7-8 and TRBJ1-6, with no clear D. Germline values: CDR1 SGHVS, CDR2 FQNEAQ. The V and J ends lost 1 base and 0 bases respectively, with 7 bases between them. This CDR3 region has 16 residues.

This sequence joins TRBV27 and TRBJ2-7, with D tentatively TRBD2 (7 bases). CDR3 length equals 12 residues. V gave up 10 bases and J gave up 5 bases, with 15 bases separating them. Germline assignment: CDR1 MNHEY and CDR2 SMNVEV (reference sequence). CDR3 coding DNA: TGTGCCACCCTGTCGGGGGGCGACGAGCAGTACTTC. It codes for CATLSGGDEQYF.

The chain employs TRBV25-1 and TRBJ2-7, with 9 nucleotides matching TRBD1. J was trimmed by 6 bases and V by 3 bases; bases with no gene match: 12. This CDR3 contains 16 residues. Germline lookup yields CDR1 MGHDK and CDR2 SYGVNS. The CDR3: CASSEFTGQGRSEQYF. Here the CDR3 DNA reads TGTGCCAGCAGTGAGTTTACGGGACAGGGAAGGAGCGAGCAGTACTTC.

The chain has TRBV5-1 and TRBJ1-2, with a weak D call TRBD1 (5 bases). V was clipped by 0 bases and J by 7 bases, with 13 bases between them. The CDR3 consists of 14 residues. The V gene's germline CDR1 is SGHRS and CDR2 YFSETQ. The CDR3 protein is CASSLGRGLSGYTF. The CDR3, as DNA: TGCGCCAGCAGCTTGGGACGGGGCTTGAGTGGCTACACCTTC.

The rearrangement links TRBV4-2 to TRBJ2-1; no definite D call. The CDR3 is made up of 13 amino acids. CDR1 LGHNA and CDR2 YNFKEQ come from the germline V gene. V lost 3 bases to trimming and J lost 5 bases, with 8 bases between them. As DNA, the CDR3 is TGTGCCAGCAGCCAGAGACGTAACAATGAGCAGTTCTTC. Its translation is CASSQRRNNEQFF.

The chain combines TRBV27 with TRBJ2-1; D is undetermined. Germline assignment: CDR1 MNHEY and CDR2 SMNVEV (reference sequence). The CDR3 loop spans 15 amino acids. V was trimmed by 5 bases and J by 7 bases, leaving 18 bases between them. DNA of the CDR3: TGTGCCAGCAGTCCCAACCACTATGCGTCGAATGAGCAGTTCTTC. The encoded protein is CASSPNHYASNEQFF.

For the CDR3, the DNA is TGCAGCACCAATCCGATGGATAACTATGGCTACACCTTC. Amino acids: CSTNPMDNYGYTF. The chain links TRBV29-1 to TRBJ1-2; D is unresolved. Per germline, CDR1 SQVTM and CDR2 ANQGSEA. V was shortened by 8 bases and J by 1 base, with 14 bases between the two germline ends. The CDR3 runs 13 residues.

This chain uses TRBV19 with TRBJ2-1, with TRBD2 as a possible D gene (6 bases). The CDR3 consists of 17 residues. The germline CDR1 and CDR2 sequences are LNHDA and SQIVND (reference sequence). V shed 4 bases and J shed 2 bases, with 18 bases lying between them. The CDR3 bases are TGTGCCAGTAGTACGAAAACCCGGGACTTCGCCTACAATGAGCAGTTCTTC. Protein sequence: CASSTKTRDFAYNEQFF.

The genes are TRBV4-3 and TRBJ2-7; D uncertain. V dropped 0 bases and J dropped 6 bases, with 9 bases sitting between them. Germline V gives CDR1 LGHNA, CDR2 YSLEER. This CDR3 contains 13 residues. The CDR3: CASSQDSRAEQYF. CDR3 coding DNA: TGCGCCAGCAGCCAAGACAGCCGGGCCGAGCAGTACTTC.

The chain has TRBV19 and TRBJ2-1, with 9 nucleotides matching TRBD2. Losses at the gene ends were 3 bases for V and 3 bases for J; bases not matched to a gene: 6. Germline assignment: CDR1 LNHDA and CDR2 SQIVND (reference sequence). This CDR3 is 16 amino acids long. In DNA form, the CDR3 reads TGTGCCAGTAGTATGGATGGGACTAGCTACTACAATGAGCAGTTCTTC. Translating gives CASSMDGTSYYNEQFF.

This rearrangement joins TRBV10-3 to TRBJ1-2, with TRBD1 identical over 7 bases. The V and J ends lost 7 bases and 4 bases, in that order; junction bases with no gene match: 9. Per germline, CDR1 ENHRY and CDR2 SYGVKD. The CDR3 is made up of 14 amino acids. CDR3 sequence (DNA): TGTGCCATCACCGGAACAGGGGTTAGCTATGGCTACACCTTC. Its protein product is CAITGTGVSYGYTF.

The DNA for the CDR3 is TGTGCCAGCAGCTTGGGGCGGGGAGCCGCCGGCACTGAAGCTTTCTTT. It codes for CASSLGRGAAGTEAFF. V and J are TRBV5-5 and TRBJ1-1, with no clear D. This CDR3 has 16 amino acids. The V gene lost 0 bases and the J gene lost 4 bases, with 16 bases spanning the gap. Germline-derived CDR1 and CDR2 are SGHKS and YYEKEE (reference sequence).

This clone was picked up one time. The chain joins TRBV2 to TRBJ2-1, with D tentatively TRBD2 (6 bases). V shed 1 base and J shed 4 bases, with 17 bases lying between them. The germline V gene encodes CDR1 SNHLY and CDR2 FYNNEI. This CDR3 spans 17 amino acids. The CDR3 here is CASSEDSGSAFYNEQFF. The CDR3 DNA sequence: TGTGCCAGCAGTGAAGATTCCGGGAGTGCCTTTTACAATGAGCAGTTCTTC.

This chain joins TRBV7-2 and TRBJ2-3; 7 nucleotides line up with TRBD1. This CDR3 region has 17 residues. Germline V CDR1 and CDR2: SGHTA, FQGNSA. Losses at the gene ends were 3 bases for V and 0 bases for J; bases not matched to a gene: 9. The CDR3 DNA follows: TGTGCCAGCAGCTTGCCTCGGGACAGAACTAGCACAGATACGCAGTATTTT. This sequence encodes CASSLPRDRTSTDTQYF.

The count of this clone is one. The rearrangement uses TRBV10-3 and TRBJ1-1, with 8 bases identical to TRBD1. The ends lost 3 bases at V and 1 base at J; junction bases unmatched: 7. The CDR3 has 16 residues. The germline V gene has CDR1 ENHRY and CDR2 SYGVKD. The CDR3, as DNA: TGTGCCATCAGTGAAACTGCCGGGACAGGGAACACTGAAGCTTTCTTT. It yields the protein CAISETAGTGNTEAFF.

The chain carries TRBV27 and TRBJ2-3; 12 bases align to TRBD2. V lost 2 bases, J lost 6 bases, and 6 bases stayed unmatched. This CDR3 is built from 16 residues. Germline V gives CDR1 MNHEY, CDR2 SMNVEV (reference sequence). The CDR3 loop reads CASSLRLAGVSDTQYF. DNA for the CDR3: TGTGCCAGCAGTTTAAGACTAGCGGGAGTGTCGGATACGCAGTATTTT.

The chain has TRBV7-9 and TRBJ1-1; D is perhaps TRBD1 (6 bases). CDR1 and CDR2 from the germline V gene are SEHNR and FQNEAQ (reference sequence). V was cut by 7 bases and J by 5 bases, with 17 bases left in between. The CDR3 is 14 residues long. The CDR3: CASNPVQGGTEAFF. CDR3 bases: TGTGCCAGCAACCCCGTACAGGGAGGGACTGAAGCTTTCTTT.